This is a list of T cell receptor beta chains from one sample in a study of blood T cells in healthy people across ages. Via MiXCR, TCRdb re-called the 5' RACE reads, giving one row per CDR3 protein. Here the sample spans about 800,000 distinct CDR3 sequences, 25% being singletons. This sample was shared with a second study, whose subject was T cells of mothers and their children.

What was sequenced was blood. The receptor source for this set is a boy aged 5-17 years in good health. Both conserved end residues are trimmed from each CDR3.

V gene,J gene,CDR3 protein
TRBV6-5,TRBJ1-3,ASSSDREGNTIY
TRBV27,TRBJ2-7,ASSLLGDNPYEQY
TRBV12-3/TRBV12-4,TRBJ2-2,ASSLSSGNGELF
TRBV6-5,TRBJ2-1,ASSPRTSGGSNEQF
TRBV7-2,TRBJ1-2,ASSRDSYGYT
TRBV5-1,TRBJ1-1,ASSRQRRGRNTEAF
TRBV12-3/TRBV12-4,TRBJ2-3,ASSDYFSVQARDTQY
TRBV20-1,TRBJ2-7,SARDGYEQY
TRBV5-1,TRBJ2-5,ASSSPRGGIETQY
TRBV29-1,TRBJ2-5,SVEEGGGETQY
TRBV7-2,TRBJ2-7,ASSLGGWEISYEQY
TRBV7-3,TRBJ2-4,ASSLGGGAKNVQY
TRBV21-1,TRBJ1-1,ASSKPGQNGNTEAF
TRBV29-1,NA,SVAPQY
TRBV7-9,TRBJ1-1,ASSLVTGVNTEAF
TRBV7-9,TRBJ2-5,ASSLVPGVLQETQY
TRBV20-1,TRBJ1-5,SANEYSNQPQH
TRBV10-3,TRBJ1-1,AISPQMNTEAF
TRBV20-1,TRBJ2-5,SARDLIETGPLETQY
TRBV11-3,TRBJ2-1,ASRRDFSYNEQF
TRBV20-1,TRBJ1-3,SAESGASGNTIY
TRBV9,TRBJ2-5,ASSVDGLAGTETHY
TRBV7-2,TRBJ1-4,ASSFLTGENEKLF
TRBV4-1,TRBJ1-3,ASSLRTTGRDSGNTIY
TRBV4-3,TRBJ2-3,ASSQEHDGGQVDTDTQY
TRBV6-2/TRBV6-3,TRBJ2-3,ASSYRDLTDTQY
TRBV7-2,TRBJ2-1,ASSPSPGVSEQF
TRBV28,NA,ASSVELAVSNEQY
TRBV28,NA,ASSSPGTGRRYEQY
TRBV2,NA,ASRGTGGSEQY
TRBV6-1,TRBJ1-1,ASSDIWDLSVDTEAF
TRBV7-9,TRBJ2-5,ASSSKDRHEETRY
TRBV20-1,TRBJ1-4,SAPSGNEKLF
TRBV19,TRBJ1-2,ATKNAGGFDYGYT
TRBV7-2,TRBJ2-7,ASSLGNGAYHEQY
TRBV29-1,TRBJ2-5,SAGDRGREETQY
TRBV15,TRBJ2-3,ATSSWTGGVGTDTQY
TRBV15,TRBJ2-1,ATSERPGTKQF
TRBV18,TRBJ2-3,ASSPPSSRSTDTQY
TRBV20-1,TRBJ1-1,SARDRTEAF
TRBV27,TRBJ1-4,ASRWDRNEKLF
TRBV18,TRBJ2-5,ASSPLGETQY
TRBV4-1,TRBJ2-7,ASSRIEKGPYEQY
TRBV6-2/TRBV6-3,NA,ASSYSDSRYEQY
TRBV4-2,TRBJ2-3,ASSQGPLDTDTQY
TRBV3-1,TRBJ2-3,ASSQPHTDTQY
TRBV3-1,TRBJ2-1,ASSQDPLYNEQF
TRBV6-2/TRBV6-3,TRBJ2-1,ASSYGASGSDEQF
TRBV29-1,TRBJ2-1,SVEGGDLSYNEQF
TRBV12-3/TRBV12-4,TRBJ1-6,ASSLGPVNSPLH
TRBV12-3/TRBV12-4,NA,ASSSRWTSGSVETQY
TRBV6-2/TRBV6-3,TRBJ2-7,ASSSGQALYQQY
TRBV6-2/TRBV6-3,TRBJ2-7,ASSYKTSGIWYEQY
TRBV4-3,TRBJ1-2,ASSQDRNYGYT
TRBV10-3,NA,AISEGGLAGISYEQY
TRBV14,TRBJ1-3,ASSQRGVGNTIY
TRBV20-1,TRBJ2-5,SAREQFEETQY
TRBV27,TRBJ2-2,ASIPLTNPTGELF
TRBV5-1,TRBJ1-5,ASSSTWGPLCSNQPQH